This T cell receptor (beta chain) came from a study of radiation and T cells in renal cell carcinoma. On this clone itself: Its antigen is not known.

Time point: blood 2 weeks post-SBRT. Specified treatment: 15 Gy SBRT to primary tumor, nephrectomy 4 weeks later. This renal cell carcinoma was of the clear cell type. The study's findings and limits: Pretreatment tumor biopsies were lacking, so baseline clonotypes are unknown. In blood, top tumor clones expanded by 2 weeks, shrinking by 4.

Trimming cost V 7 bases and J 4 bases, with 17 bases left between them. Germline V gives CDR1 MDHEN, CDR2 SYDVKM. The CDR3 covers 14 residues. Measured with immunoSEQ multiplex PCR; TCRdb has only the in-frame clones, and not every one. The sample consists of some 120,000 clones, around nine tenths of them appearing once. Source: blood, taken from a patient whose treatment included radiotherapy and nephrectomy. The chain combines TRBV28 with TRBJ2-7; tentatively, D is TRBD1 or TRBD2 (7 bases each). The receptor was isolated from a woman aged 65 to 85 with renal cell carcinoma. This chain's CDR3 is CASNQGGGWYEQYF. CDR3 nucleotide sequence: TGTGCCAGCAACCAGGGGGGGGGCTGGTACGAGCAGTACTTC.